Shown below are 29 T cell receptor beta chains from a single sample sequenced in a study of early T cells in non-severe SARS-CoV-2 infection. Each CDR3 protein gets one entry after TCRdb re-called the 5' RACE reads with MiXCR. This sample has tens of thousands of distinct CDR3 sequences; around a sixth occur once, and the top ten carry about 5%. This specimen was whole blood, taken at baseline. These receptors all stem from an adult who was a healthcare worker with PCR-confirmed SARS-CoV-2 infection or an uninfected control (not recorded which).

This clonotype was seen a handful of times. The V gene is TRBV20-1, the J gene TRBJ1-1, with 7 bases identical to TRBD1. The germline CDR1 and CDR2 sequences are DFQATT and SNEGSKA (reference sequence). V lost 6 bases and J lost 0; bases outside the gene matches: 7. This CDR3 is built from 14 residues. The CDR3 DNA sequence: TGCAGTGCCGCCCAGGGGGTGGTGAACACTGAAGCTTTCTTT. Amino acids: CSAAQGVVNTEAFF.

This rearrangement joins TRBV24-1 to TRBJ2-2; TRBD2 matches 8 bases. The CDR3 length is 15 residues. Germline CDR1 reads KGHDR; CDR2 reads SFDVKD. Losses at the gene ends were 7 bases for V and 5 bases for J; bases not matched to a gene: 8. This CDR3 is CATRASGLTTGELFF. Here the CDR3 DNA reads TGTGCCACCAGGGCTAGCGGGTTGACGACCGGGGAGCTGTTTTTT.

The chain combines TRBV7-2 with TRBJ1-2; D gene ambiguous. The V gene's germline CDR1 is SGHTA and CDR2 FQGNSA. The CDR3 length is 13 residues. Deletions cut 7 bases from V and 0 bases from J, with 9 bases between. The CDR3 sequence: CASKSAANYGYTF. As DNA, the CDR3 is TGTGCCAGCAAATCGGCGGCTAACTATGGCTACACCTTC.

The CDR3 spells CASSQFKVQETQYF. CDR3 DNA sequence: TGCGCCAGCAGCCAATTCAAAGTTCAAGAGACCCAGTACTTC. The chain combines TRBV4-3 with TRBJ2-5; D ambiguous. In germline, CDR1 is LGHNA, CDR2 YSLEER. The CDR3 runs 14 residues. V lost 2 bases to trimming and J lost 2 bases, with 9 bases between them.

The chain uses TRBV7-9 and TRBJ2-1; D perhaps matches TRBD2 (5 bases). Per germline, CDR1 SEHNR and CDR2 FQNEAQ (reference sequence). This CDR3 spans 16 amino acids. The V end was cut by 5 bases, the J end by 5 bases, with 19 bases between. CDR3 bases: TGTGCCAGCAGCCCCATAGGTGGGGAGAGCGACAATGAGCAGTTCTTC. This encodes CASSPIGGESDNEQFF.

This chain uses TRBV11-2 with TRBJ1-4; maybe TRBD1 (5 bases). The germline CDR1 and CDR2 sequences are SGHAT and FQNNGV. Trimming pared 5 bases from V and 11 bases from J, leaving 9 bases between. This CDR3 spans 11 amino acids. The CDR3 sequence is CASSRGGKLFF. The CDR3 DNA is TGTGCCAGCAGCCGGGGGGGGAAACTGTTTTTT.

The genes are TRBV4-1 and TRBJ1-2; a weak D match, TRBD1 (5 bases). The V gene's germline CDR1 is MGHRA and CDR2 YSYEKL. The CDR3 sequence is 15 residues long. Between the trimmed V and J ends, which lost 0 bases and 3 bases, there was a span of 11 bases. The CDR3 region has the DNA TGCGCCAGCAGCCAAGAGAGGGCAGGGTACTATGGCTACACCTTC. Translation gives CASSQERAGYYGYTF.

This clonotype has at least ten counts. V and J are TRBV5-1 and TRBJ2-1; TRBD2 matches at 10 bases. Germline V lookup: CDR1 SGHRS, CDR2 YFSETQ. CDR3 length equals 19 residues. V gave up 1 base and J gave up 5 bases; unmatched junction bases: 15. The CDR3 protein is CASSLFAPPSGRQNNEQFF. The DNA of the CDR3 is TGCGCCAGCAGCTTGTTCGCCCCCCCTAGCGGGAGACAAAACAATGAGCAGTTCTTC.

In its sample, this clonotype was seen a few times. The gene calls are TRBV5-6 and TRBJ2-7; a weak D match, TRBD2 (6 bases). Germline-derived CDR1 and CDR2 are SGHDT and YYEEEE. V was clipped by 3 bases and J by 0 bases, with 13 bases between them. This CDR3 has 15 residues. CDR3 bases: TGTGCCAGCAGCTCCCTAGCGCTGAGCTCCTACGAGCAGTACTTC. It specifies CASSSLALSSYEQYF. Full variable domain (missing parts from reference TRBV5-6 and TRBJ2-7): DAGVTQSPTHLIKTRGQQVTLRCSPKSGHDTVSWYQQALGQGPQFIFQYYEEEERQRGNFPDRFSGHQFPNYSSELNVNALLLGDSALYLCASSSLALSSYEQYFGPGTRLTVT.

The J gene is TRBJ1-2, the V gene TRBV12-3 or TRBV12-4, with no clear D. The CDR3 has 13 residues. V was clipped by 6 bases and J by 4 bases, with 12 bases between them. The CDR3 sequence: CASSLVGLYGYTF. CDR3 DNA sequence: TGTGCCAGCAGCCTCGTGGGCCTCTATGGCTACACCTTC.

The chain carries TRBV7-9 and TRBJ2-5, with D hard to call. CDR1 and CDR2 (germline): SEHNR, FQNEAQ (reference sequence). The CDR3 totals 12 residues. Trimming left V 3 bases short and J 1 base short, with 3 bases between. CDR3 DNA sequence: TGTGCCAGCAGCTTGCGCCAAGAGACCCAGTACTTC. Translated: CASSLRQETQYF.

The CDR3 sequence: CASSYTGELFF. CDR3 nucleotides: TGTGCCAGCAGTTACACCGGGGAGCTGTTTTTT. V is TRBV28 and J is TRBJ2-2; D not resolved. CDR3 length equals 11 residues. Looked up from germline, CDR1 is MDHEN and CDR2 is SYDVKM. V was trimmed by 4 bases and J by 3 bases, leaving 0 bases between them.

The V gene is TRBV7-2, the J gene TRBJ1-5; 8 nucleotides line up with TRBD1. V was clipped by 5 bases and J by 4 bases; unmatched bases: 4. The length of the CDR3 is 14 residues. The germline gives CDR1 SGHTA, CDR2 FQGNSA. The CDR3, as DNA: TGTGCCAGCAGCGTCGACAGGGGAAATCAGCCCCAGCATTTT. Its translation is CASSVDRGNQPQHF.

This sequence joins TRBV5-1 and TRBJ1-4; tentatively, D is TRBD1 (5 bases). Between the trimmed V and J ends, which lost 0 bases and 2 bases, there was a span of 11 bases. CDR3 length: 16 amino acids. Germline loops: CDR1 SGHRS, CDR2 YFSETQ. Here the CDR3 reads CASSLGGASTNEKLFF. The CDR3 nucleotides read TGCGCCAGCAGCTTGGGAGGGGCGTCGACTAATGAAAAACTGTTTTTT.

For this clonotype: Because the CDR3's place on the DNA is in doubt, the DNA is left out and the CDR3 is given as listed by TCRdb. This chain uses TRBV5-5 with TRBJ1-4. The CDR3 contains 15 residues when both ends are counted. Germline CDR1 SGHKS, CDR2 YYEKEE (reference sequence). The CDR3 spells CASSAAGGRGKNCFF.

This clonotype was seen more than once but under ten times. The J gene is TRBJ2-1, the V gene TRBV5-1; 8 bases map to TRBD1. The CDR3 is 14 residues long. Germline trimming cut 7 bases from V and 3 bases from J; bases unmatched to any gene: 6. Germline V gives CDR1 SGHRS, CDR2 YFSETQ. CDR3: CASARGQVYNEQFF. In nucleotides, the CDR3 is TGCGCCAGCGCGAGGGGACAGGTCTACAATGAGCAGTTCTTC.

The chain carries TRBV5-6 and TRBJ1-6; a possible D gene is TRBD1 (5 bases). This CDR3 contains 14 residues. CDR1 is SGHDT, CDR2 YYEEEE, per germline. V shed 1 base and J shed 6 bases, with 8 bases lying between them. The CDR3 DNA reads as TGTGCCAGCAGCTTGCCGACAGCTAATTCACCCCTCCACTTT. This translates into CASSLPTANSPLHF.

A note on this clonotype: A junction boundary mismatches the germline segment, possibly from a read error. The genes are TRBV7-2 and TRBJ2-1; D unresolved. The CDR3 is 12 amino acids. Germline loops: CDR1 SGHTA, CDR2 FQGNSA. The CDR3 DNA sequence: TGTGCCACCAGCTTAGTGGGCAATGAGCAGTTCTTC. It encodes CATSLVGNEQFF.

This clonotype was counted a few times. The rearrangement uses TRBV20-1 and TRBJ2-1; unclear D gene. The CDR3 is made up of 13 amino acids. With 2 bases removed from V and 2 bases from J, the gap between germline ends came to 7 bases. Germline V gives CDR1 DFQATT, CDR2 SNEGSKA (reference sequence). In nucleotides, the CDR3 is TGCAGTGCTAGATTTGCGGCCTACAATGAGCAGTTCTTC. Translation: CSARFAAYNEQFF.

V gene TRBV20-1 combines with J gene TRBJ1-2; unclear D gene. V was cut by 1 base and J by 2 bases, with 14 bases left in between. In germline, CDR1 is DFQATT, CDR2 SNEGSKA (reference sequence). This CDR3 spans 15 amino acids. The CDR3: CSARGHPLENYGYTF. The DNA of the CDR3 is TGCAGTGCTAGAGGCCACCCCCTCGAAAACTATGGCTACACCTTC.

A few counts support this clonotype. This sequence joins TRBV9 and TRBJ1-6, with D possibly TRBD1 on 6 matching bases. V was cut by 2 bases and J by 10 bases, with 13 bases left in between. Germline CDR1 SGDLS, CDR2 YYNGEE. This CDR3 spans 14 amino acids. CDR3 in amino acids: CASSVHRDQSPLHF. In DNA, the CDR3 is TGTGCCAGCAGCGTCCACAGGGATCAATCACCCCTCCACTTT.

The chain joins TRBV28 to TRBJ1-2; D is undetermined. V gave up 5 bases and J gave up 4 bases, with 8 bases separating them. Germline V lookup: CDR1 MDHEN, CDR2 SYDVKM. This CDR3 comprises 12 residues. DNA of the CDR3: TGTGCCAGCAGTATGGCAGCCTATGGCTACACCTTC. Translation: CASSMAAYGYTF.

This clonotype came up once. The CDR3 reads CASSGIAGGYNEQFF. DNA for the CDR3: TGTGCCAGCAGCGGGATAGCGGGAGGATACAATGAGCAGTTCTTC. The rearrangement uses TRBV14 and TRBJ2-1, with 10 bases identical to TRBD2. CDR1 SGHDN and CDR2 FVKESK come from the germline V gene. CDR3 length: 15 residues. V lost 5 bases and J lost 4; bases outside the gene matches: 5.

This clonotype was seen many times. This chain joins TRBV7-8 and TRBJ2-5; no definite D call. The CDR3 sequence is 13 residues long. V dropped 4 bases and J dropped 3 bases, with 9 bases sitting between them. Germline V gene data show CDR1 as SGHVS and CDR2 as FQNEAQ. CDR3 residues: CASSSQSKETQYF. The CDR3 nucleotides read TGTGCCAGCAGCTCCCAATCCAAAGAGACCCAGTACTTC.

The J gene is TRBJ2-7, the V gene TRBV9; D may be TRBD1 or TRBD2 (5 bases each). The CDR3 sequence is 14 residues long. The V and J ends lost 4 bases and 2 bases respectively, with 13 bases between them. Per the germline V gene, CDR1 is SGDLS and CDR2 is YYNGEE. Written as DNA, the CDR3 is TGTGCCAGCAGCCCGGGACCCCTCCCCTACGAGCAGTACTTC. It codes for CASSPGPLPYEQYF.

This clonotype was detected many times. The rearrangement uses TRBV12-3 or TRBV12-4 and TRBJ2-2; 7 positions match TRBD1. CDR3 length: 14 residues. With 11 bases clipped from V and 2 bases from J, the junction kept 8 bases outside the gene matches. CDR3 residues: CALQGDPNTGELFF. The CDR3 DNA follows: TGTGCCCTTCAGGGGGACCCTAACACCGGGGAGCTGTTTTTT.

This clonotype was counted many times. The V gene is TRBV20-1, the J gene TRBJ1-2, with TRBD1 as a possible D gene (6 bases). The V end lost 6 bases, the J end lost 4 bases, and 15 bases lay between the germline ends. The CDR3 has 13 amino acids. Germline V gene sequence: CDR1 DFQATT, CDR2 SNEGSKA (reference sequence). CDR3 coding DNA: TGCAGTGCGGAATTAGGGGGGGCCTATGGCTACACCTTC. Its translation is CSAELGGAYGYTF.

V and J are TRBV6-5 and TRBJ1-4; 7 positions agree with TRBD1. The length of the CDR3 is 14 residues. Germline V CDR1 and CDR2: MNHEY, SVGAGI. V shed 5 bases and J 5 bases; nucleotides not matched to a gene: 5. The CDR3 DNA sequence: TGTGCCAGCAGTGTGACAGGGAGGAATGAAAAACTGTTTTTT. Its translation: CASSVTGRNEKLFF.

This clonotype has a count of ten or more. The chain is built from TRBV5-6 and TRBJ2-7; tentative D call: TRBD2 (5 bases). CDR1 SGHDT and CDR2 YYEEEE come from the germline V gene. V dropped 2 bases and J dropped 3 bases, with 12 bases sitting between them. The CDR3 contains 14 residues. The CDR3 region has the DNA TGTGCCAGCAGCTTCTCCAGCGGCTTCTACGAGCAGTACTTC. Translation gives CASSFSSGFYEQYF.